Sequencing of this T cell receptor (beta chain) was carried out in a study of identical twins. This clonotype was detected ten times or more. What it binds is unknown. Each CDR3 protein gets one entry after TCRdb re-called the 5' RACE reads with MiXCR. This sample yields approximately 700,000 distinct CDR3 sequences, of which 5.5% to 7.5% are seen a single time; roughly 1.8% belongs to the top ten. CDR1 DFQATT and CDR2 SNEGSKA come from the germline V gene (reference sequence). CDR3 length equals 12 residues. V was clipped by 6 bases and J by 4 bases, with 13 bases between them. Findings and caveats of the study: Within cord blood, abundant beta clonotypes carried fewer insertions, but memory repertoires showed no such trend. Possibly, invariant MAIT and iNKT cells partly confounded zero-insertion analyses. Out-of-frame alpha sequences shared by twins showed excess low generation probability. Weaker excess sharing between twins was seen in beta out-of-frame sequences.

The chain uses TRBV20-1 and TRBJ2-7; TRBD1 might be the D (6 bases). Sequencing used naive T cells sorted from blood. The sequence was obtained from a man aged 18 to 29 in good health. CDR3 sequence reads: CSASRTDYEQYF. DNA of the CDR3: TGCAGTGCCAGCCGGACAGATTACGAGCAGTACTTC.